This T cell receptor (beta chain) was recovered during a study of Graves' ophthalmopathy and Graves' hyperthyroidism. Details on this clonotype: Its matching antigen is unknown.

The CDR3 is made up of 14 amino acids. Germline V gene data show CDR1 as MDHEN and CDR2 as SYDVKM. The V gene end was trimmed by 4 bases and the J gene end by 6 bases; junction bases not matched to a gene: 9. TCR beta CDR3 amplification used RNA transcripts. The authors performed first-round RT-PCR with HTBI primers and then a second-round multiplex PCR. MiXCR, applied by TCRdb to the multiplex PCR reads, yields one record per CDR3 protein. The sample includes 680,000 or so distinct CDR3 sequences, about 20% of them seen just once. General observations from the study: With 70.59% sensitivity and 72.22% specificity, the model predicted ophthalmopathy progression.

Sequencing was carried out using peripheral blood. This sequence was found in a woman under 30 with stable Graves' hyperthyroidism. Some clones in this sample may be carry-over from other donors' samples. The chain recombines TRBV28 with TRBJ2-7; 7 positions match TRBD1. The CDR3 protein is CASSWRTGLGEQYF. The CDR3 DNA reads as TGTGCCAGCAGTTGGCGGACAGGTCTGGGCGAGCAGTACTTC.